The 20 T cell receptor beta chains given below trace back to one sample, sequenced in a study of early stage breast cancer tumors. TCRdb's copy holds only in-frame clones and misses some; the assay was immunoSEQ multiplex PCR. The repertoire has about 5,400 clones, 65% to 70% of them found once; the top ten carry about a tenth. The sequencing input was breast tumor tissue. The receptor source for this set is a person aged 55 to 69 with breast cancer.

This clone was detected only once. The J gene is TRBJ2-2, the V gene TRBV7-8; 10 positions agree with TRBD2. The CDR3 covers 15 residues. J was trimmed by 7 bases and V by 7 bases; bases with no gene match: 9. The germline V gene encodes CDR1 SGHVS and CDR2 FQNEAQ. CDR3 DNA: TGTGCCAGCACCCAGCGGGAGGGCCGGGGCGGGGAGCTGTTTTTT. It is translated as CASTQREGRGGELFF.

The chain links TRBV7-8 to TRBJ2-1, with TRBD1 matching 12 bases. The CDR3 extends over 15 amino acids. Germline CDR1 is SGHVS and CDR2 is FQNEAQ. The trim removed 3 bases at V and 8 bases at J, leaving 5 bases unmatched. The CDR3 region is CASSFSGTGGDEQFF. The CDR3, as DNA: TGTGCCAGCAGCTTCTCCGGGACAGGGGGCGATGAGCAGTTCTTC.

The CDR3 region has the DNA TGTGCCAGCCGACAGGGTCAATTAAATGAGCAGTTCTTC. This encodes CASRQGQLNEQFF. The chain recombines TRBV19 with TRBJ2-1, with 7 bases matching TRBD1. The CDR3 spans 13 residues. The V gene's germline CDR1 is LNHDA and CDR2 SQIVND (reference sequence). The J segment lost 7 bases and the V segment lost 9 bases, leaving 9 bases of the junction unmatched.

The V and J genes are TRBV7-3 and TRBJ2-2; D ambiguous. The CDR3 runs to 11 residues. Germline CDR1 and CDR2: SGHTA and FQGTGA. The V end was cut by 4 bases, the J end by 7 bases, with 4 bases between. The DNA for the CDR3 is TGTGCCAGCAGCTCCGGCGGGGAGCTGTTTTTT. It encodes CASSSGGELFF. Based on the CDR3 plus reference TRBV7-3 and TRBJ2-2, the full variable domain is GAGVSQTPSNKVTEKGKYVELRCDPISGHTALYWYRQSLGQGPEFLIYFQGTGAADDSGLPNDRFFAVRPEGSVSTLKIQRTERGDSAVYLCASSSGGELFFGEGSRLTVL.

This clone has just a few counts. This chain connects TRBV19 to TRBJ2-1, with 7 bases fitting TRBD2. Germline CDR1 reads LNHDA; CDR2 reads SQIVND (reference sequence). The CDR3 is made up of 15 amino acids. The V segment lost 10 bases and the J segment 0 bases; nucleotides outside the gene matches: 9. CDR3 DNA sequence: TGTGCCACCGAGCGGGATCCACGCTCCTACAATGAGCAGTTCTTC. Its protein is CATERDPRSYNEQFF. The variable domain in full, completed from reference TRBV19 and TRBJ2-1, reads DGGITQSPKYLFRKEGQNVTLSCEQNLNHDAMYWYRQDPGQGLRLIYYSQIVNDFQKGDIAEGYSVSREKKESFPLTVTSAQKNPTAFYLCATERDPRSYNEQFFGPGTRLTVL.

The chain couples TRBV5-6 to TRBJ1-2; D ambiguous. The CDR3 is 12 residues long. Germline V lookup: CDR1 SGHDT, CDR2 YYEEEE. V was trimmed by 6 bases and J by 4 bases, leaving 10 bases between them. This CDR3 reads CASTRQSYGYTF. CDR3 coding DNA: TGTGCCAGCACGCGGCAGTCCTATGGCTACACCTTC.

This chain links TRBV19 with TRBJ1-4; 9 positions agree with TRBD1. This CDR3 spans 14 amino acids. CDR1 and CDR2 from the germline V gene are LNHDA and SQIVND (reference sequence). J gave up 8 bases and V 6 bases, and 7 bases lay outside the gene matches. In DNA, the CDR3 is TGTGCCAGTAGCACAGGGGGCGAGTTGGAAAAACTGTTTTTT. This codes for CASSTGGELEKLFF.

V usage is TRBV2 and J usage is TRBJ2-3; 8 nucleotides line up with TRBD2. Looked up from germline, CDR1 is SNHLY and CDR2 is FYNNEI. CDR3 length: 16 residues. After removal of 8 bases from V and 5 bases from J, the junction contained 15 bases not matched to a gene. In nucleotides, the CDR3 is TGTGCCAGCGGTGGATCCAGCGGGAGTAGGGGAGATACGCAGTATTTT. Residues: CASGGSSGSRGDTQYF. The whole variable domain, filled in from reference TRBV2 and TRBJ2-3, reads EPEVTQTPSHQVTQMGQEVILRCVPISNHLYFYWYRQILGQKVEFLVSFYNNEISEKSEIFDDQFSVERPDGSNFTLKIRSTKLEDSAMYFCASGGSSGSRGDTQYFGPGTRLTVL.

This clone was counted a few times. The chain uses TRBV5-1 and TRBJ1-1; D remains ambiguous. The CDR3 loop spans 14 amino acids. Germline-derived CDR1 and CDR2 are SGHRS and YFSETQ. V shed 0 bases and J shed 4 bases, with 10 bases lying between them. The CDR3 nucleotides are TGCGCCAGCAGCTTGGAAGGGAAGAGCACTGAAGCTTTCTTT. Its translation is CASSLEGKSTEAFF.

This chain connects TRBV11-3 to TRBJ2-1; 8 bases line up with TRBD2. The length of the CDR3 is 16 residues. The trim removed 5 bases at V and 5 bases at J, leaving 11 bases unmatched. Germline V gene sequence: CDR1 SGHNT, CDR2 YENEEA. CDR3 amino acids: CASSETLAGWHNEQFF. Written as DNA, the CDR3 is TGTGCCAGCAGCGAGACCCTAGCGGGTTGGCACAATGAGCAGTTCTTC.

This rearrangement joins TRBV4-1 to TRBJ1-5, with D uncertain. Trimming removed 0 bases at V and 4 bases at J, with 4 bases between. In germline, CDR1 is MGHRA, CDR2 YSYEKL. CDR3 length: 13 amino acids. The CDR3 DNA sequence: TGCGCCAGCAGCCAAGATTGGAATCAGCCCCAGCATTTT. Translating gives CASSQDWNQPQHF.

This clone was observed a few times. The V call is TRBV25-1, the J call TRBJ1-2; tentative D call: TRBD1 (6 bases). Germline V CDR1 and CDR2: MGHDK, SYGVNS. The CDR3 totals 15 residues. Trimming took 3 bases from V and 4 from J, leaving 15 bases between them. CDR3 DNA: TGTGCCAGCAGTGAGACAGGACTATTAAGCTATGGCTACACCTTC. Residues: CASSETGLLSYGYTF.

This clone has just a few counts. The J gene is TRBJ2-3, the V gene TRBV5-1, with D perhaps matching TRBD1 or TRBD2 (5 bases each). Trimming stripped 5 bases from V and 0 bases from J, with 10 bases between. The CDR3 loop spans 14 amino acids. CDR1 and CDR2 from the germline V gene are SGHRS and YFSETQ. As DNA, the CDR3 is TGCGCCAGCAGTCCTGGGGGAAGCACAGATACGCAGTATTTT. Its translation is CASSPGGSTDTQYF.

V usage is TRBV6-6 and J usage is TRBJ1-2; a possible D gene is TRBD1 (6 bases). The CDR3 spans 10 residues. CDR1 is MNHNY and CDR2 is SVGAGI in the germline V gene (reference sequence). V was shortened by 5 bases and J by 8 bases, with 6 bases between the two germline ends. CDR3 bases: TGTGCCAGCAGTGGACAGGGCTACACCTTC. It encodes CASSGQGYTF.

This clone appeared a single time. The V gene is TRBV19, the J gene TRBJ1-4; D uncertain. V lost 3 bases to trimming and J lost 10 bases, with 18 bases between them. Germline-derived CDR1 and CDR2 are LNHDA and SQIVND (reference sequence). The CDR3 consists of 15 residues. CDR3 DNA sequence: TGTGCCAGTAGTATTATAGGGCGGGGTGATGGAAAACTGTTTTTT. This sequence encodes CASSIIGRGDGKLFF.

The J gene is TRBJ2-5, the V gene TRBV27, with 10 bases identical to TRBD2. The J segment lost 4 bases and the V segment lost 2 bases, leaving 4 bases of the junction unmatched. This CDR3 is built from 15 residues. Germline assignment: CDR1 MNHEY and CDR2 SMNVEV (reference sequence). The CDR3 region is CASSLLAGDGETQYF. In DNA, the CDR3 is TGTGCCAGCAGTTTACTAGCGGGGGATGGAGAGACCCAGTACTTC.

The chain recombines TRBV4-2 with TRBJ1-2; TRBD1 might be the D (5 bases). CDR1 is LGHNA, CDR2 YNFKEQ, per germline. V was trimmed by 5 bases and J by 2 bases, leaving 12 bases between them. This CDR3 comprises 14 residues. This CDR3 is CASSSLGGNYGYTF. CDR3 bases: TGTGCCAGCAGCTCGCTTGGGGGGAACTATGGCTACACCTTC.

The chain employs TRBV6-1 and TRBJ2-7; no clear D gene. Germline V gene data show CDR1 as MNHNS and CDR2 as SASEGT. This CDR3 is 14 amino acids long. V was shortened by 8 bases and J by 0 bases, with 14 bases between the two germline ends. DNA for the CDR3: TGTGCCAGCGGGTTAGGGATAGGCTCCTACGAGCAGTACTTC. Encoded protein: CASGLGIGSYEQYF.

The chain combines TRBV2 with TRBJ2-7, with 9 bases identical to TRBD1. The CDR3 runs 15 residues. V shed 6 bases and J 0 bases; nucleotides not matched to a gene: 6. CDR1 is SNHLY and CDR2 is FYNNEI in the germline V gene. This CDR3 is CASSGTGQSSYEQYF. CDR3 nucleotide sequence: TGTGCCAGCAGCGGGACAGGGCAGAGCTCCTACGAGCAGTACTTC.

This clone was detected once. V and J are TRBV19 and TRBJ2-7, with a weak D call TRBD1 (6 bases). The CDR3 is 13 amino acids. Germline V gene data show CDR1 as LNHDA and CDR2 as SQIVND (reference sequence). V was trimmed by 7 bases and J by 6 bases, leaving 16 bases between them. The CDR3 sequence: CASTYRAGSEQYF. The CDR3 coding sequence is TGTGCCAGTACGTACAGGGCTGGGTCCGAGCAGTACTTC.